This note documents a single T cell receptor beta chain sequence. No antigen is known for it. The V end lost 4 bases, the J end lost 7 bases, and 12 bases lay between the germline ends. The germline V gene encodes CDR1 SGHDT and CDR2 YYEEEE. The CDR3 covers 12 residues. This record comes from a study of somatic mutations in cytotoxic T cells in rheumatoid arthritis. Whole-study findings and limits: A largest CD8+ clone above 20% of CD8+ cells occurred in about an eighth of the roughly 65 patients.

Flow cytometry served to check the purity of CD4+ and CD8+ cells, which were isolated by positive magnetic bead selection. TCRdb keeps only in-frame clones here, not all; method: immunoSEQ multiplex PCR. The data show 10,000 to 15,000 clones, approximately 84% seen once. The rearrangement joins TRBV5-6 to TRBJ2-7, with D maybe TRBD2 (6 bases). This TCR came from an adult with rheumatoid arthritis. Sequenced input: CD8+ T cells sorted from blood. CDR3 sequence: CASSPGLREQYF. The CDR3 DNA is TGTGCCAGCAGCCCGGGACTGCGTGAGCAGTACTTC.